One T cell receptor beta chain is described in this entry. Its target is unknown. Clones were read by immunoSEQ multiplex PCR, and TCRdb kept only the in-frame ones, dropping some. The sample has nearly 30,000 clones, around 87% seen once. This entry is derived from a study of PD-L1 blockade in urothelial cancer. Study overall: Dosed intravenously at 1,200 mg every 3 weeks, atezolizumab was initiated by patients in the mid-2010s. Prior chemotherapy ranged from 0 to 3 regimens per patient. Specimens of blood held a median count of about 150,000 T cells.

Whole-study results and caveats: Tumor-associated clones in blood expanded more at 3 weeks in durable-benefit patients.

The clonotype comes from a man aged 50 or older with urothelial cancer. Here the sequenced sample was PBMCs, taken around atezolizumab (anti-PD-L1) treatment.

The CDR3 sequence is CASSLRGGGGSTDTQYF. The CDR3 DNA reads TGTGCCAGCAGTTTACGCGGCGGGGGCGGGAGCACAGATACGCAGTATTTT. J is TRBJ2-3 and V is TRBV28; D may be TRBD2 (7 bases). The CDR3 totals 17 residues. Per the germline V gene, CDR1 is MDHEN and CDR2 is SYDVKM. Trimming pared 2 bases from V and 0 bases from J, leaving 15 bases between.